These T cell receptor beta chains were read from a single sample in a study of blood T cell repertoires in COVID-19. Only in-frame clones appear in the TCRdb table, and some are missing; sequencing was by immunoSEQ multiplex PCR. The sample carries about 42,000 clones, around 90% recorded once. The sequenced sample was peripheral blood. All receptors derive from a human donor in a cohort sampled during active COVID-19. The CDR3 runs from the conserved cysteine through the conserved F or W. The D gene is left open where the match is weak. Size values are once, few and many counts, or a class for expanded clones, and some rows have none.

>.|TRBJ1-2|TRBV2|TRBD1
CASRDRGFNYGYTF
TGTGCCAGCAGGGACAGGGGTTTCAACTATGGCTACACCTTC
>.|TRBJ1-2|TRBV4-3|.
CASSTRGSYGYTF
TGCGCCAGCAGCACAAGGGGTAGCTATGGCTACACCTTC
>.|TRBJ2-7|TRBV4-3|.
CASSQDGGRSYEQYF
TGCGCCAGCAGCCAAGATGGGGGCAGATCCTACGAGCAGTACTTC
>.|TRBJ2-3|TRBV5-1|.
CASSLVLHTQYF
TGCGCCAGCAGCTTGGTCCTTCATACGCAGTATTTT
>.|TRBJ1-2|TRBV19|TRBD1
CASSTPGQGDYGYTF
TGTGCCAGTAGTACTCCCGGACAGGGAGACTATGGCTACACCTTC
>.|TRBJ1-2|TRBV2|.
CASSEMGLDYGYTF
TGTGCCAGCAGTGAAATGGGACTCGACTATGGCTACACCTTC
>.|TRBJ1-2|TRBV19|.
CASSLRGLILEGYTF
TGTGCCAGTAGTCTCCGGGGACTTATTTTGGAAGGCTACACCTTC
>.|TRBJ2-7|TRBV6-2/TRBV6-3|.
CASSYTNRDYEQYF
TGTGCCAGCAGTTACACCAACAGGGACTACGAGCAGTACTTC
>.|TRBJ2-7|TRBV12-3/TRBV12-4|.
CASSLGDNYEQYF
TGTGCCAGCAGTTTAGGGGACAACTACGAGCAGTACTTC
>.|TRBJ1-1|TRBV27|.
CASSYVKNTEAFF
TGTGCCAGCAGCTACGTTAAGAACACTGAAGCTTTCTTT
>.|TRBJ1-1|TRBV6-5|.
CASSGSAKKAFF
TGTGCCAGCAGCGGCAGCGCAAAAAAAGCTTTCTTT
>once|TRBJ1-4|TRBV29-1|.
CSVEVAGKNEKLFF
TGCAGCGTTGAGGTCGCGGGGAAAAATGAAAAACTGTTTTTT
>.|TRBJ1-2|TRBV15|TRBD1
CATGRDRTNYGYTF
TGTGCCACCGGCCGGGACAGGACGAACTATGGCTACACCTTC
>.|TRBJ1-2|TRBV12-3/TRBV12-4|.
CASSPGQLYGYTF
TGTGCCAGCAGTCCGGGACAACTCTATGGCTACACCTTC
>.|TRBJ1-2|TRBV28|TRBD1
CASSDRGNYGYTF
TGTGCCAGCAGTGACAGGGGCAACTATGGCTACACCTTC
>.|TRBJ1-1|TRBV6-8|TRBD1
CASTYRDRGTEAFF
TGTGCCAGCACATACCGGGACAGGGGCACTGAAGCTTTCTTT
>.|TRBJ1-1|TRBV20-1|.
CSARFDREAFF
TGCAGTGCTAGATTCGACAGGGAAGCTTTCTTT
>once|TRBJ1-1|TRBV27|TRBD1
CASSAGQGVTEAFF
TGTGCCAGCAGTGCCGGACAGGGGGTAACTGAAGCTTTCTTT
>once|TRBJ2-7|TRBV5-1|TRBD2
CASRHSGTSGSYEQYF
TGCGCCAGCAGGCACTCCGGGACTAGCGGTTCCTACGAGCAGTACTTC
>few|TRBJ1-2|TRBV7-9|.
CASSSARYNYGYTF
TGTGCCAGCAGCTCGGCGAGGTATAACTATGGCTACACCTTC
>.|TRBJ2-7|TRBV6-5|TRBD2
CATEDGGGPHYEQYF
TGTGCCACCGAGGACGGCGGGGGGCCCCACTACGAGCAGTACTTC
>.|TRBJ2-5|TRBV5-1|TRBD2
CASSWGTSQETQYF
TGCGCCAGCAGCTGGGGGACTAGCCAAGAGACCCAGTACTTC
>.|TRBJ1-2|TRBV6-5|.
CASSYSVVESGYGYTF
TGTGCCAGCAGTTATTCAGTTGTTGAGAGCGGCTATGGCTACACCTTC
>once|TRBJ1-6|TRBV18|TRBD1
CASSPPIPTGTNNSPLHF
TGTGCCAGCTCACCACCGATTCCGACAGGGACAAACAATTCACCCCTCCACTTT
>.|TRBJ2-6|TRBV27|TRBD1
CATRTGSRRANVLTF
TGTGCCACGCGGACAGGGAGCCGCCGGGCCAACGTCCTGACTTTC
>.|TRBJ1-1|TRBV7-2|.
CASSLVVGHPNTEAFF
TGTGCCAGCAGCTTAGTTGTAGGACACCCGAACACTGAAGCTTTCTTT
>once|TRBJ1-5|TRBV15|.
CATSGLKTGPANQPQHF
TGTGCCACCAGCGGATTAAAGACAGGACCCGCGAATCAGCCCCAGCATTTT
>once|TRBJ1-2|TRBV5-4|.
CASSLGGGIVNIWSYTF
TGTGCCAGCAGCTTGGGGGGGGGTATTGTGAATATATGGAGCTACACCTTC
>.|TRBJ1-6|TRBV4-2|TRBD1
CASSPGTVNSPLHF
TGTGCCAGCAGCCCCGGGACAGTGAATTCACCCCTCCACTTT
>.|TRBJ2-7|TRBV6-5|.
CASSTGTLSYEQYF
TGTGCCAGCAGTACAGGGACCCTTTCGTACGAGCAGTACTTC
>.|TRBJ1-4|TRBV18|.
CASSPRTEIEKLFF
TGTGCCAGCTCACCCCGGACAGAGATTGAAAAACTGTTTTTT
>.|TRBJ1-2|TRBV6-6|TRBD1
CASSYWTGNGYTF
TGTGCCAGCAGTTACTGGACAGGGAATGGCTACACCTTC